This T cell receptor (beta chain) is drawn from a study of blood T cell repertoires in COVID-19. The CDR3 has 16 amino acids. The germline V and J ends were trimmed by 1 base and 2 bases, with 12 bases remaining between them. CDR1 and CDR2 from the germline V gene are KGHSH and LQKENI. In the original analysis: Amplification with reference gene primers provided the estimates of nucleated cell counts. Sequencing was performed with immunoSEQ multiplex PCR; in TCRdb, only in-frame clones are kept and a portion is missing. That table gives V, J and clone size, and the DNA gave D and trimming. Of just over 150,000 clones listed, 80% were seen once; the top ten hold roughly 0.56%.

The genes are TRBV18 and TRBJ1-3; D ambiguous. Sequencing was carried out using peripheral blood. This receptor was taken from a man between 60 and 75 years old with acute or convalescent COVID-19. The DNA of the CDR3 is TGTGCCAGCTCACCACTTTCGGAGGGTACTGGAAACACCATATATTTT. Encoded protein: CASSPLSEGTGNTIYF.